One sample yielded the 19 T cell receptor beta chains listed below, sequenced in a study of blood T cell repertoires in COVID-19 (dated by TCRdb to about 2020). The library was prepared using the immunoSEQ multiplex PCR assay. TCRdb holds this immuneACCESS table with in-frame rearrangements only. Some clones are missing; in checked studies, unresolved V genes explain under half, and the rest has no known cause. This sample comprises approximately 190,000 clones, around 82% of them detected only once. Of the sample, approximately 4.7% falls within the top ten clones. Sequenced sample: PBMCs or T cells enriched from blood (not recorded which). Receptor source: a woman aged 55-69 years with acute COVID-19.

CDR3 protein: CAISDSSTGLPYEQYF. CDR3 DNA: TGTGCCATCAGTGACAGTTCGACAGGCCTCCCCTACGAGCAGTACTTC. V is TRBV10-3 and J is TRBJ2-7; the D gene is possibly TRBD1 (6 bases). With 3 bases removed from V and 2 bases from J, the gap between germline ends came to 17 bases. The CDR3 consists of 16 residues. Germline V CDR1 and CDR2: ENHRY, SYGVKD.

In DNA, the CDR3 is TGCGCCAGCAGCTTGAGTGGGACAGGGAGTCGCGGCTACACCTTC. Amino acid sequence: CASSLSGTGSRGYTF. The chain carries TRBV5-1 and TRBJ1-2, with 9 nucleotides matching TRBD1. With V trimmed by 1 base and J by 8 bases, 9 bases remained unmatched. This CDR3 contains 15 residues. CDR1 SGHRS and CDR2 YFSETQ come from the germline V gene.

The J gene is TRBJ1-5, the V gene TRBV18; D not resolved. Germline CDR1 and CDR2: KGHSH and LQKENI. With 3 bases removed from V and 3 bases from J, the gap between germline ends came to 18 bases. This CDR3 is 17 amino acids long. CDR3 sequence reads: CASSPATGETVNQPQHF. CDR3 nucleotides: TGTGCCAGCTCACCTGCAACCGGGGAGACTGTCAATCAGCCCCAGCATTTT.

J is TRBJ2-1 and V is TRBV10-1, with D possibly TRBD2 on 7 matching bases. V lost 0 bases, J lost 10 bases, and 13 bases lay in between. The CDR3 sequence is 14 residues long. Germline-derived CDR1 and CDR2 are WNHNN and SYGVQD (reference sequence). The CDR3: CASSESGGQSEQFF. CDR3 nucleotide sequence: TGCGCCAGCAGTGAGTCGGGGGGGCAGAGCGAGCAGTTCTTC.

The CDR3, as DNA: TGTGCCAGCACCGGGACAGGGCTTCATGGCTACACCTTC. It is translated as CASTGTGLHGYTF. The rearrangement uses TRBV6-5 and TRBJ1-2, with TRBD1 matching over 9 bases. The CDR3 covers 13 residues. The V and J ends lost 7 bases and 6 bases, in that order; junction bases with no gene match: 6. The germline V gene encodes CDR1 MNHEY and CDR2 SVGAGI.

The chain is built from TRBV7-9 and TRBJ2-3; 8 bases fit TRBD1. V was pared by 5 bases and J by 3 bases, with 13 bases of the junction left unmatched. The germline gives CDR1 SEHNR, CDR2 FQNEAQ (reference sequence). The CDR3 is 17 residues long. CDR3 amino acids: CASSQPLGQGETDTQYF. CDR3 bases: TGTGCCAGCAGCCAACCTCTTGGACAGGGAGAGACAGATACGCAGTATTTT. The entire variable domain, with the rest obtained from reference TRBV7-9 and TRBJ2-3, is as follows: DTGVSQNPRHKITKRGQNVTFRCDPISEHNRLYWYRQTLGQGPEFLTYFQNEAQLEKSRLLSDRFSAERPKGSFSTLEIQRTEQGDSAMYLCASSQPLGQGETDTQYFGPGTRLTVL.

On this clone itself: Other DNA sequences in the sample encode the same CDR3. This chain joins TRBV19 and TRBJ1-1, with TRBD1 identical over 9 bases. The CDR3 consists of 14 residues. V dropped 4 bases and J dropped 3; count of bases not matched to a gene: 3. From germline, CDR1 is LNHDA and CDR2 SQIVND (reference sequence). The CDR3 coding sequence is TGTGCCAGTAGTACGGGACAGGGAGACACTGAAGCTTTCTTT. Translated, it gives CASSTGQGDTEAFF. The variable domain in full, with the rest retrieved from reference TRBV19 and TRBJ1-1, is DGGITQSPKYLFRKEGQNVTLSCEQNLNHDAMYWYRQDPGQGLRLIYYSQIVNDFQKGDIAEGYSVSREKKESFPLTVTSAQKNPTAFYLCASSTGQGDTEAFFGQGTRLTVV.

This chain connects TRBV30 to TRBJ1-1; D is ambiguous. In germline, CDR1 is GTSNPN, CDR2 SVGIG (reference sequence). Trimming pared 5 bases from V and 0 bases from J, leaving 7 bases between. The CDR3 has 12 amino acids. CDR3 in DNA: TGTGCCTGGGCTGTCTTGAACACTGAAGCTTTCTTT. Its protein product is CAWAVLNTEAFF.

The V and J genes are TRBV10-3 and TRBJ2-7, with 7 bases fitting TRBD1. Per the germline V gene, CDR1 is ENHRY and CDR2 is SYGVKD. V trimming: 2 bases; J trimming: 4 bases; junction bases outside the gene matches: 5. The CDR3 length is 14 residues. CDR3 amino acids: CAISEGTEPYEQYV. DNA of the CDR3: TGTGCCATCAGTGAGGGGACAGAGCCTTACGAGCAGTACGTC.

This clone was seen a handful of times. The chain couples TRBV6-5 to TRBJ1-1; unclear D gene. CDR1 and CDR2 (germline): MNHEY, SVGAGI. The CDR3 sequence is 14 residues long. Trimming removed 6 bases from V and 4 bases from J, with 15 bases in between. The CDR3 DNA sequence: TGTGCCAGCAGACCTGGACTGCAACTCACTGAAGCTTTCTTT. Translated: CASRPGLQLTEAFF.

This clone has at least ten counts. This chain links TRBV6-4 with TRBJ1-1; TRBD1 is a possible D gene (5 bases). V was cut by 6 bases and J by 0 bases, with 14 bases left in between. CDR1 is MRHNA and CDR2 is SNTAGT in the germline V gene. The CDR3 loop spans 15 amino acids. The CDR3 loop is CASRRTGHMNTEAFF. CDR3 DNA sequence: TGTGCCAGCAGGAGAACAGGTCACATGAACACTGAAGCTTTCTTT.

This clone was observed a handful of times. The chain uses TRBV5-6 and TRBJ1-3, with TRBD1 matching 8 bases. The CDR3 is made up of 15 amino acids. Germline V gene sequence: CDR1 SGHDT, CDR2 YYEEEE. V dropped 4 bases and J dropped 0; count of bases not matched to a gene: 3. CDR3 amino acids: CASSTRGLSGNTIYF. DNA of the CDR3: TGTGCCAGCAGCACCAGGGGGCTCTCTGGAAACACCATATATTTT.

The chain employs TRBV7-2 and TRBJ1-3; D is perhaps TRBD1 (5 bases). This CDR3 is 15 amino acids long. The germline V gene encodes CDR1 SGHTA and CDR2 FQGNSA. V dropped 1 base and J dropped 5 bases, with 12 bases sitting between them. CDR3 loop: CASSLGQGKRNTIYF. In DNA form, the CDR3 reads TGTGCCAGCAGCTTAGGGCAGGGCAAAAGAAACACCATATATTTT.

This clone was detected once. The chain's CDR3 is CASSPFTGGKEFF. CDR3 in DNA: TGTGCCAGCAGCCCGTTCACCGGGGGGAAGGAGTTCTTC. The chain uses TRBV9 and TRBJ2-1, with 7 bases matching TRBD2. Germline lookup yields CDR1 SGDLS and CDR2 YYNGEE. The length of the CDR3 is 13 residues. With V trimmed by 4 bases and J by 14 bases, 12 bases remained unmatched.

This sequence joins TRBV5-1 and TRBJ2-2; 8 bases are shared with TRBD1. J was trimmed by 1 base and V by 4 bases; bases with no gene match: 6. CDR3 size: 16 residues. Germline assignment: CDR1 SGHRS and CDR2 YFSETQ. The CDR3 bases are TGCGCCAGCAGCCCAACCGGGACAGGGAACACCGGGGAGCTGTTTTTT. This encodes CASSPTGTGNTGELFF.

Notes on this clone: Within the sample, other DNA sequences also encode this same CDR3. The J gene is TRBJ1-1, the V gene TRBV7-9, with 10 bases that match TRBD1. CDR3 length equals 14 residues. V trimming: 4 bases; J trimming: 3 bases; junction bases outside the gene matches: 2. Germline values: CDR1 SEHNR, CDR2 FQNEAQ (reference sequence). CDR3 in amino acids: CASSSGTGDTEAFF. The CDR3 nucleotides are TGTGCCAGCAGCTCAGGGACAGGGGACACTGAAGCTTTCTTT.

The CDR3 region is CASSQRGVQPQHF. The CDR3 region has the DNA TGCGCCAGCAGCCAAAGAGGAGTTCAGCCCCAGCATTTT. The chain recombines TRBV4-1 with TRBJ1-5; no definite D call. V dropped 2 bases and J dropped 6 bases, with 8 bases sitting between them. The CDR3 runs to 13 residues. CDR1 and CDR2 from the germline V gene are MGHRA and YSYEKL.

V is TRBV5-6 and J is TRBJ2-4, with 8 positions matching TRBD1. Trimming cost V 2 bases and J 0 bases; bases outside gene matches: 4. This CDR3 is built from 16 residues. Germline-derived CDR1 and CDR2 are SGHDT and YYEEEE. Here the CDR3 DNA reads TGTGCCAGCAGCTTCAGGGGGCAGGTAGCCAAAAACATTCAGTACTTC. The encoded protein is CASSFRGQVAKNIQYF. Drawing the rest from reference TRBV5-6 and TRBJ2-4, the complete variable domain is DAGVTQSPTHLIKTRGQQVTLRCSPKSGHDTVSWYQQALGQGPQFIFQYYEEEERQRGNFPDRFSGHQFPNYSSELNVNALLLGDSALYLCASSFRGQVAKNIQYFGAGTRLSVL.

The chain combines TRBV19 with TRBJ2-7; D is perhaps TRBD1 (5 bases). With 6 bases removed from V and 2 bases from J, the gap between germline ends came to 17 bases. CDR1 and CDR2 from the germline V gene are LNHDA and SQIVND (reference sequence). This CDR3 has 15 amino acids. The CDR3 DNA sequence: TGTGCCAGTAGGTTTCGGGCAGGGAAAACCTACGAGCAGTACTTC. Translating it yields CASRFRAGKTYEQYF.